What follows is one T cell receptor (beta chain) and its context. What it recognizes is unknown. The record originates from a study of radiotherapy plus CTLA-4 blockade in lung cancer. On the study more broadly: An objective response was seen in 15% to 20% of patients, and disease control in less than 35%. Points from the study as a whole: TCR clones originating in tumors grew in number in blood after radiotherapy plus ipilimumab.

Sequenced by immunoSEQ multiplex PCR; TCRdb stores in-frame clones only, minus some. The sample carries roughly 98,000 clones, more than 75% recorded once. The length of the CDR3 is 14 residues. Trimming took off 2 bases at V and 0 bases at J, with 7 bases between the two ends. Per germline, CDR1 MDHEN and CDR2 SYDVKM. The sample consisted of peripheral blood, taken from a patient treated with radiotherapy plus ipilimumab. This chain links TRBV28 with TRBJ1-1, with a possible D match to TRBD1 (6 bases). This receptor was obtained from a human donor with non-small cell lung cancer who had a partial response to radiotherapy plus ipilimumab. CDR3 protein: CASSLAGVNTEAFF. As DNA, the CDR3 is TGTGCCAGCAGTTTAGCAGGGGTGAACACTGAAGCTTTCTTT.